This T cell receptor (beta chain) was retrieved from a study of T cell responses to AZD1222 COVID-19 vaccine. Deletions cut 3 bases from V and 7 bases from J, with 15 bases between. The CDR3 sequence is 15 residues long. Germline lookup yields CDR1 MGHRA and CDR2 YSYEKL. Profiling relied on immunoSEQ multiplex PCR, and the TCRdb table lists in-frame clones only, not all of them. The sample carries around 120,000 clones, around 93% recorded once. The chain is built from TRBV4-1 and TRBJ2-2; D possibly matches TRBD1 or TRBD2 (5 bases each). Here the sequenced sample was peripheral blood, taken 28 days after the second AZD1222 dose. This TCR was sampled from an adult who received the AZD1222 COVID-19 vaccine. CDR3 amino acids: CASSHEGRGGGELFF. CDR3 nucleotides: TGCGCCAGCAGCCACGAAGGACGGGGCGGCGGGGAGCTGTTTTTT.